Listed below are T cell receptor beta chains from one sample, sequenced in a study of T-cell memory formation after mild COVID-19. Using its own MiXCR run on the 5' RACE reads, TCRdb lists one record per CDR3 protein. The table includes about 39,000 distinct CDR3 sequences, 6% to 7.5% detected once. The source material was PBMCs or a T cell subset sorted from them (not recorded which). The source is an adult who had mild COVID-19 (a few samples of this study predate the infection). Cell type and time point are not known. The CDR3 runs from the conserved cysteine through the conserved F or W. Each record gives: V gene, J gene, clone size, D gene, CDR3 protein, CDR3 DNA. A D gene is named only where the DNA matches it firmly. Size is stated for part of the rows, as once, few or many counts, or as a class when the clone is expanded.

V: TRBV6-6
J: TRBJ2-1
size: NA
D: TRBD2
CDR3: CASSYLAELYNEQFF
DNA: TGTGCCAGCAGTTACCTAGCGGAGCTTTACAATGAGCAGTTCTTC

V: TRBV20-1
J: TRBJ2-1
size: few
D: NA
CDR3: CSARRLSDGVYNEQFF
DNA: TGCAGTGCTAGAAGGCTATCTGACGGGGTGTACAATGAGCAGTTCTTC

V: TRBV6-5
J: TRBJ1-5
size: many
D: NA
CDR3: CASMSRQPGEPQHF
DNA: TGTGCCAGCATGAGTCGACAGCCAGGGGAGCCCCAGCATTTT

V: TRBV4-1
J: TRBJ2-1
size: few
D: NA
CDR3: CASRGAGGHNEQFF
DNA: TGCGCCAGCAGGGGGGCCGGAGGTCACAATGAGCAGTTCTTC

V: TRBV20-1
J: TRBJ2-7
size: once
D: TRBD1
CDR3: CSASGQGAGERYEQYF
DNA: TGCAGTGCTTCCGGACAGGGGGCTGGAGAACGGTACGAGCAGTACTTC

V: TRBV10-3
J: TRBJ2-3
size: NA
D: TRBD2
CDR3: CATRGGAVGTDTQYF
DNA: TGTGCCACCCGGGGGGGGGCTGTCGGGACAGATACGCAGTATTTT

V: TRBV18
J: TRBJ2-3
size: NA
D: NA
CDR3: CASSPVTGQDTQYF
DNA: TGTGCCAGCTCACCGGTCACGGGGCAAGATACGCAGTATTTT

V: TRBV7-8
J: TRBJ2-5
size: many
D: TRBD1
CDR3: CASSPRDRGRETQYF
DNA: TGTGCCAGCAGCCCCCGGGACAGGGGGCGAGAGACCCAGTACTTC

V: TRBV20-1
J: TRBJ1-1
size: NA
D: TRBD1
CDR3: CSIIDRAGMRTEAFF
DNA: TGCAGCATTATTGACAGGGCCGGGATGCGGACTGAAGCTTTCTTT

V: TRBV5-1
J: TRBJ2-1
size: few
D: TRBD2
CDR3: CASSSTGTSGISSYNEQFF
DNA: TGCGCCAGCAGCTCAACCGGGACTAGCGGGATTAGCTCCTACAATGAGCAGTTCTTC

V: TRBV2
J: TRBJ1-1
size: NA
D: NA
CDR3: CASRKHGQLFNTEAFF
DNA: TGTGCCAGCAGAAAACATGGACAGTTGTTTAACACTGAAGCTTTCTTT

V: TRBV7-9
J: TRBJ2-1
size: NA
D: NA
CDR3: CASSHNEQFF
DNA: TGTGCCAGCAGCCACAATGAGCAGTTCTTC

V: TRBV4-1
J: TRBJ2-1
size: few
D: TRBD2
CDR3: CASSSGGIAYNEQFF
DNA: TGCGCCAGCTCTTCCGGGGGGATCGCCTACAATGAGCAGTTCTTC

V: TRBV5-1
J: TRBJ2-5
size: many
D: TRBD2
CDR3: CASSLTAGRSGDQYF
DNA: TGCGCCAGCAGCCTAACAGCGGGGCGGAGTGGGGACCAGTACTTC

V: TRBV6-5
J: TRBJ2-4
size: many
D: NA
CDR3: CASSYRSPVFENIQYF
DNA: TGTGCCAGCAGTTACAGGTCTCCGGTTTTCGAAAACATTCAGTACTTC

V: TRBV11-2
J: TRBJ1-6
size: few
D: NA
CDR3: CASSSGGQNNSPLHF
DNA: TGTGCCAGCAGCTCCGGCGGGCAGAATAATTCACCCCTCCACTTT

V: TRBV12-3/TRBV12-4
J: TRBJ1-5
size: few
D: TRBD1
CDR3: CASSFGTGGYQPQHF
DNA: TGTGCCAGCAGTTTTGGGACAGGGGGATATCAGCCCCAGCATTTT

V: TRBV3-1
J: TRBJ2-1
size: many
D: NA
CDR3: CASSHRDGPFF
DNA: TGTGCCAGCAGCCACCGGGACGGACCGTTCTTC

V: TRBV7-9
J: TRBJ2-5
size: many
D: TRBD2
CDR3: CASSLGSGGSETQYF
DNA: TGTGCCAGCAGCTTAGGGTCGGGAGGATCGGAGACCCAGTACTTC

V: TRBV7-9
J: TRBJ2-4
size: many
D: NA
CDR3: CASSIISLAKNIQYF
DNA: TGTGCCAGCAGCATCATCTCTCTAGCCAAAAACATTCAGTACTTC

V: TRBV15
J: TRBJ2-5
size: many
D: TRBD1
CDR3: CATRSAGQGVKTQYF
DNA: TGTGCCACCCGCTCTGCGGGACAGGGAGTGAAGACCCAGTACTTC

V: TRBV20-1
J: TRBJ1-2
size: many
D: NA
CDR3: CSARDAGSSYGYTF
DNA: TGCAGTGCTAGGGATGCCGGGTCATCCTATGGCTACACCTTC

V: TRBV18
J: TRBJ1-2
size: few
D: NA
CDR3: CASSPSVWEGYTF
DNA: TGTGCCAGCTCACCAAGTGTGTGGGAAGGCTACACCTTC

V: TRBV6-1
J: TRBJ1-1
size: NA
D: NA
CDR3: CASSSTRGKTEAFF
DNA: TGTGCCAGCAGCTCCACACGGGGGAAGACTGAAGCTTTCTTT

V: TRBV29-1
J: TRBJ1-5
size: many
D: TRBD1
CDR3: CSARQGNQPQHF
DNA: TGCAGCGCACGACAGGGGAATCAGCCCCAGCATTTT

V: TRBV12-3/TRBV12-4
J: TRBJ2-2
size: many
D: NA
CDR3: CASSFSSQGTGELFF
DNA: TGTGCCAGCAGTTTTAGCTCCCAGGGGACCGGGGAGCTGTTTTTT

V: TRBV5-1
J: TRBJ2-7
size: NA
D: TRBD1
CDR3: CASSIWDSEQYF
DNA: TGCGCCAGCAGCATCTGGGACAGCGAGCAGTACTTC

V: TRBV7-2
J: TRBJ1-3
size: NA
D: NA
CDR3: CASSLGVGGRSSGNTIYF
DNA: TGTGCCAGCAGCTTAGGGGTTGGTGGGCGGAGCTCTGGAAACACCATATATTTT

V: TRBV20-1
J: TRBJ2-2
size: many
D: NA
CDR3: CSANSRPTGELFF
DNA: TGCAGTGCTAACTCTCGGCCCACCGGGGAGCTGTTTTTT

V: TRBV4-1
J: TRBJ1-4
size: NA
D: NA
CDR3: CASSQVVGGGEKLFF
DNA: TGCGCCAGCAGCCAAGTTGTGGGGGGAGGGGAAAAACTGTTTTTT

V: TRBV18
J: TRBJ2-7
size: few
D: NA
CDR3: CASSDSKGEQYF
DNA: TGTGCCAGCTCCGACTCTAAGGGCGAGCAGTACTTC

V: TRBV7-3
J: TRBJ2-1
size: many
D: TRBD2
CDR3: CASSRIAGALIEQFF
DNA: TGTGCCAGCAGCCGTATAGCGGGAGCCTTGATTGAGCAGTTCTTC

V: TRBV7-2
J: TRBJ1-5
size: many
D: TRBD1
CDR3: CASSSTGVNQPQHF
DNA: TGTGCCAGCAGCTCAACAGGGGTCAATCAGCCCCAGCATTTT

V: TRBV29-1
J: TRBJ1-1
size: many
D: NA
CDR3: CSVVVGPEAFF
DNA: TGCAGCGTTGTAGTTGGACCTGAAGCTTTCTTT

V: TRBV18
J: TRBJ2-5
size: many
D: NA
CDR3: CASSPRPGQAGETQYF
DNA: TGTGCCAGCTCACCGAGGCCCGGACAGGCGGGGGAGACCCAGTACTTC

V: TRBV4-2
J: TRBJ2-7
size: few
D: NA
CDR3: CASTRGTASSYEQYF
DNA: TGTGCCAGCACCCGGGGGACTGCGAGCTCCTACGAGCAGTACTTC

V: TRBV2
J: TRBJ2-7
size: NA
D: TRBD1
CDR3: CASSADRGVRSYEQYF
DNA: TGTGCCAGCAGTGCTGACAGGGGTGTGCGATCCTACGAGCAGTACTTC

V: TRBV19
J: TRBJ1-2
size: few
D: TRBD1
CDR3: CASSTGRDRVKGGYTF
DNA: TGTGCCAGTAGTACCGGCCGTGACAGGGTCAAAGGTGGCTACACCTTC

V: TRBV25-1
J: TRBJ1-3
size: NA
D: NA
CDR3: CASSAPPPDGSSGNTIYF
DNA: TGTGCCAGCAGTGCCCCTCCCCCCGACGGAAGCTCTGGAAACACCATATATTTT

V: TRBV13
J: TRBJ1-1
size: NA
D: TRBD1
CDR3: CASSRRGETTEAFF
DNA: TGTGCCAGCAGCCGCAGGGGGGAAACGACTGAAGCTTTCTTT

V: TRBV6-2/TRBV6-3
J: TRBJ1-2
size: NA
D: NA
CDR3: CASSLYSGYGYTF
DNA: TGTGCCAGCAGTCTCTACTCCGGCTATGGCTACACCTTC